This T cell receptor beta chain is drawn from a study of cytomegalovirus exposure and HLA in healthy donors. The germline V gene encodes CDR1 SNHLY and CDR2 FYNNEI. V was pared by 6 bases and J by 5 bases, with 6 bases of the junction left unmatched. CDR3 length: 14 amino acids. Profiling relied on immunoSEQ multiplex PCR, and the TCRdb table lists in-frame clones only, not all of them. The data contain roughly 130,000 clones, 85% to 90% of them singletons. Separate from the 666-subject first cohort, the 120-subject validation cohort was the one that the donors belonged to. With regard to this clone: Its target is not known.

Overall study findings and caveats: Most TCR sequences were seen very rarely across donors, but some public TCRs occurred in many. The tendency of first-cohort TCR clusters to co-occur in the 120 validation repertoires was the finding of a later analysis.

The receptor was derived from a man aged 18 to 30 in good health and CMV-seronegative. This chain uses TRBV2 with TRBJ1-5; TRBD1 matches at 8 bases. Sequenced: PBMCs. The CDR3 sequence: CASRDDRGHQPQHF. For the CDR3, the DNA is TGTGCCAGCAGAGACGACAGGGGCCATCAGCCCCAGCATTTT.